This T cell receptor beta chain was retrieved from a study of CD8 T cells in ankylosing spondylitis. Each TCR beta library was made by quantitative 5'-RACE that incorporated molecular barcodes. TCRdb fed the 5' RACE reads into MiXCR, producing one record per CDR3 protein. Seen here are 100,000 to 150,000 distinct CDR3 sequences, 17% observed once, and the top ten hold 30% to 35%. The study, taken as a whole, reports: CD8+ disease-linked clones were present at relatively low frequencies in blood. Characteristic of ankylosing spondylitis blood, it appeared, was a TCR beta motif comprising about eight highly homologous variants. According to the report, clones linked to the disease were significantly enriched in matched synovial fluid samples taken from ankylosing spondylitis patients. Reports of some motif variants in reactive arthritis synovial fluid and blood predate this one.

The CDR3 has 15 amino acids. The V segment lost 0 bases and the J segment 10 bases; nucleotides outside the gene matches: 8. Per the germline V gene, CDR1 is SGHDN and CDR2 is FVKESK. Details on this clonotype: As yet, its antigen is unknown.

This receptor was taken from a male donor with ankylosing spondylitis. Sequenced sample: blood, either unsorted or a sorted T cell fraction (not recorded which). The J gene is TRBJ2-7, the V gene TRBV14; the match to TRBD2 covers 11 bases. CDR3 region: CASSQEGALAGVQYF. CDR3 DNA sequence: TGTGCCAGCAGCCAAGAGGGTGCACTAGCGGGAGTCCAGTACTTC.